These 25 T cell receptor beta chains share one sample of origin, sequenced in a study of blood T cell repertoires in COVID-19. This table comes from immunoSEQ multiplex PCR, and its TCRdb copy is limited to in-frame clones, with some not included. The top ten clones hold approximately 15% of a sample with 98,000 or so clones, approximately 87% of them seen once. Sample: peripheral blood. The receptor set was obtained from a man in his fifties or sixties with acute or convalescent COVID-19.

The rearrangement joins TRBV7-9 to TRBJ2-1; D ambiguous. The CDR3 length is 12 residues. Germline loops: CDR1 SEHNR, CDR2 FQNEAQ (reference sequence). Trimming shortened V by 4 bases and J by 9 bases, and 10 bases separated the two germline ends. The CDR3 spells CASSSVVVEQFF. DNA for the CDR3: TGTGCCAGCAGCTCCGTAGTGGTTGAGCAGTTCTTC.

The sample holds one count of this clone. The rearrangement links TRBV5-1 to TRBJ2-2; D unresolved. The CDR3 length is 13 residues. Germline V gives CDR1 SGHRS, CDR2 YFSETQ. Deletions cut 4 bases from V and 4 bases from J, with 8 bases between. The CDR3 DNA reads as TGCGCCAGCAGCAACGCCGGCACCGGGGAGCTGTTTTTT. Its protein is CASSNAGTGELFF.

CDR3 DNA sequence: TGTGCCAGCAGCAACTCACTAGGGAACATTCAGTACTTC. Translated: CASSNSLGNIQYF. V usage is TRBV9 and J usage is TRBJ2-4; D might be TRBD2 (5 bases). Germline V CDR1 and CDR2: SGDLS, YYNGEE. CDR3 length equals 13 residues. V was cut by 4 bases and J by 7 bases, with 12 bases left in between.

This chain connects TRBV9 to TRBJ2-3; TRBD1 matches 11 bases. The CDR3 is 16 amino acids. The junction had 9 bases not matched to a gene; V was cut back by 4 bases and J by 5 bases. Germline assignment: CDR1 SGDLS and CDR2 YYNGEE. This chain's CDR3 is CASSTRRGQGGDTQYF. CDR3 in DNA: TGTGCCAGCAGCACCCGTCGGGGACAGGGGGGAGATACGCAGTATTTT.

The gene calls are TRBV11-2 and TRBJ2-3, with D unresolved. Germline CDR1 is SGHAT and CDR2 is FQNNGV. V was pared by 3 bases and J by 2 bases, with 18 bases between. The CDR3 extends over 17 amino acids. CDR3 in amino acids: CASSFQPTNLHTDTQYF. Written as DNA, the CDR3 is TGTGCCAGCAGCTTCCAACCAACTAACCTCCACACAGATACGCAGTATTTT.

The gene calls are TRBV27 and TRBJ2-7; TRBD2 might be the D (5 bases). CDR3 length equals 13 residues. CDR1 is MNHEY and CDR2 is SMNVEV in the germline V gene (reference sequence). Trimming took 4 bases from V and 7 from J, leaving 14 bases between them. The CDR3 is CASSWGEGWEQYF. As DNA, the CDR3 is TGTGCCAGCAGTTGGGGAGAAGGTTGGGAGCAGTACTTC.

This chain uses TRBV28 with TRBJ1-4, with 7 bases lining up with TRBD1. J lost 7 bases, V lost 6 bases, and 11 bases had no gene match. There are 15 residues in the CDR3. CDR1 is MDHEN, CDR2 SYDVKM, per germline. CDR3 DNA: TGTGCCAGCAGCCCCAGACAGGGTGGGACTGAAAAACTGTTTTTT. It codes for CASSPRQGGTEKLFF.

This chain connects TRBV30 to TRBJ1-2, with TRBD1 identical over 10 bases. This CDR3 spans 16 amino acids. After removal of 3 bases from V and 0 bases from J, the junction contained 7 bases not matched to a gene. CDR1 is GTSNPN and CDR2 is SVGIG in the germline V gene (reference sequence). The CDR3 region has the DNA TGTGCCTGGAGCCCACGGACAGGGGGAACTAACTATGGCTACACCTTC. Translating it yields CAWSPRTGGTNYGYTF.

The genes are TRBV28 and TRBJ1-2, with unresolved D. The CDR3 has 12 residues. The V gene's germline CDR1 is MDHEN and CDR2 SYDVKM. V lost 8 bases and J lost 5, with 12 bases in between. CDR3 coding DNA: TGTGCCAGCGGATCAGGTGGTTATGGCTACACCTTC. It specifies CASGSGGYGYTF.

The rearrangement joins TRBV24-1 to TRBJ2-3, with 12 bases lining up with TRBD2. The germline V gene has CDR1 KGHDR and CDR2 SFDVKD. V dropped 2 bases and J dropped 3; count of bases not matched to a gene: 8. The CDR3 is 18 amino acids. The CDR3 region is CATSDSLLAGGGTDTQYF. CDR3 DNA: TGTGCCACCAGTGATTCCCTCCTAGCGGGAGGGGGGACAGATACGCAGTATTTT.

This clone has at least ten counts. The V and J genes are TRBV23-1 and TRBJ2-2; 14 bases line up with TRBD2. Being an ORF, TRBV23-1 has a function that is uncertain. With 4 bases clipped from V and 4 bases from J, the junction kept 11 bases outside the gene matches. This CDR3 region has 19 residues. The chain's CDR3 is CASSLGGTSGSGGTGELFF. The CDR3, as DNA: TGCGCCAGCAGTCTGGGCGGGACTAGCGGGAGTGGCGGCACCGGGGAGCTGTTTTTT.

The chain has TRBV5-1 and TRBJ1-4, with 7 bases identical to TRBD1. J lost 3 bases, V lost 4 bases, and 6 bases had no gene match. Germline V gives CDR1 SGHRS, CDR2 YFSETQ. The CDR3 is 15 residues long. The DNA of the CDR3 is TGCGCCAGCAGCGCTGGACAGGCGGCTAATGAAAAACTGTTTTTT. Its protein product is CASSAGQAANEKLFF.

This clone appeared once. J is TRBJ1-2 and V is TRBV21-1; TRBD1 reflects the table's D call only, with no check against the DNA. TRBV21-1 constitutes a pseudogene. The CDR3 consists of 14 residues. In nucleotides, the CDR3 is TGTGCCAGCAGCCCTTCGACAGGGAGCTATGGCTACACCTTC. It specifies CASSPSTGSYGYTF.

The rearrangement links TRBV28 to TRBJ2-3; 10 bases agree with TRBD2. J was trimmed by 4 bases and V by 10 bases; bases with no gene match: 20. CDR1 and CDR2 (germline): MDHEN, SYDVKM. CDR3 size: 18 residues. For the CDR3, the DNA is TGTGCCATCGAGGGGGCTGGGGTAGCGGGAGGTCGGGCAGATACGCAGTATTTT. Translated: CAIEGAGVAGGRADTQYF.

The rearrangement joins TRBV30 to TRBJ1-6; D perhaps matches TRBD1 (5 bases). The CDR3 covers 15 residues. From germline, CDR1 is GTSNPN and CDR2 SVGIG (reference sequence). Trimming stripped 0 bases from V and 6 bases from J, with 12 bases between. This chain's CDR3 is CAWSVHQGLNSPLHF. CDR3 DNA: TGTGCCTGGAGTGTACATCAGGGTCTTAATTCACCCCTCCACTTT. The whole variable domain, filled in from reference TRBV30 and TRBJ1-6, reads SQTIHQWPATLVQPVGSPLSLECTVEGTSNPNLYWYRQAAGRGLQLLFYSVGIGQISSEVPQNLSASRPQDRQFILSSKKLLLSDSGFYLCAWSVHQGLNSPLHFGNGTRLTVT.

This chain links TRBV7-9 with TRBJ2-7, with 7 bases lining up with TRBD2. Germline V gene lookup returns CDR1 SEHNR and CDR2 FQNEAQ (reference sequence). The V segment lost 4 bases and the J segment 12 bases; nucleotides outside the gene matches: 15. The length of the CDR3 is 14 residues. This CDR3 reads CASSSFLSGTRRYF. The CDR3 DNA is TGTGCCAGCAGCTCCTTTTTGAGCGGGACGCGGCGGTACTTC.

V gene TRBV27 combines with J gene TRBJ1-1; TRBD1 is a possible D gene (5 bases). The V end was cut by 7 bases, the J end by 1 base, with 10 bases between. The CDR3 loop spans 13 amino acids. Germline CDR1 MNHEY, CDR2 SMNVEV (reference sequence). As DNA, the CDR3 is TGTGCCAGCAAACAGACAGCGAACACTGAAGCTTTCTTT. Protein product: CASKQTANTEAFF.

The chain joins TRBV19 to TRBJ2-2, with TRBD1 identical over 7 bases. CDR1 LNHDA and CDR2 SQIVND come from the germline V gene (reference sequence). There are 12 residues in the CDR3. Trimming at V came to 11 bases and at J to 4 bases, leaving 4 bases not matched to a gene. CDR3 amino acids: CAGQDFTGELFF. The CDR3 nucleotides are TGTGCCGGACAGGATTTCACCGGGGAGCTGTTTTTT.

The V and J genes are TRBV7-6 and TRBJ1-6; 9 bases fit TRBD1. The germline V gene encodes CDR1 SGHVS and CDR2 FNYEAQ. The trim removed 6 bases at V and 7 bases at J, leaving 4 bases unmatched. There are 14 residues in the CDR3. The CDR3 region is CASRSGTGNSPLHF. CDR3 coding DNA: TGTGCCAGCAGATCCGGGACAGGGAATTCACCCCTCCACTTT.

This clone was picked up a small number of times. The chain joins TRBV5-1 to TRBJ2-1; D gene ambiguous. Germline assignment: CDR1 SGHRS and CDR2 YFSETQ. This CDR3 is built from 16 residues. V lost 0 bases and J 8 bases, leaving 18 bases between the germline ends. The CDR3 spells CASSLATRPGGDEQFF. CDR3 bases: TGCGCCAGCAGCTTGGCCACGCGACCGGGTGGCGATGAGCAGTTCTTC.

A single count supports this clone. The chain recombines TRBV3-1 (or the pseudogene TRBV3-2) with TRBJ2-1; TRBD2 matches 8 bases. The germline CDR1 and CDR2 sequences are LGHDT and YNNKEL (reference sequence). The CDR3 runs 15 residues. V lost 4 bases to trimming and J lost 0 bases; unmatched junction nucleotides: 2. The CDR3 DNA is TGTGCCAGCAGCCCCAGCGGGAGCTCCTACAATGAGCAGTTCTTC. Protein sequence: CASSPSGSSYNEQFF.

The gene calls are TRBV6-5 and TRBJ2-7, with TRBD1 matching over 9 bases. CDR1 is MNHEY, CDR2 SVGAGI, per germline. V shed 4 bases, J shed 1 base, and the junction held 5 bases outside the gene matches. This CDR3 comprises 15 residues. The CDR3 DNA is TGTGCCAGCAGTTTCGGACAGGGGAGGTCCTACGAGCAGTACTTC. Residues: CASSFGQGRSYEQYF.

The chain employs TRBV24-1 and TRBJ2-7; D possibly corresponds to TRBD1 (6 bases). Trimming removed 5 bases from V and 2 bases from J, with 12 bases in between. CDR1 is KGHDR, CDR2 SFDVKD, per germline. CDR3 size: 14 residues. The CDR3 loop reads CATSARGRTYEQYF. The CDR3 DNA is TGTGCCACCAGTGCCAGGGGACGGACCTACGAGCAGTACTTC.

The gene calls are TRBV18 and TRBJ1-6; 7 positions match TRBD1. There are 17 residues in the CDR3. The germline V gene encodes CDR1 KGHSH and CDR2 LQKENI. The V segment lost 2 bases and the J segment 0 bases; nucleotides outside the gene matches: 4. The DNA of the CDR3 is TGTGCCAGCTCACCAGAGCGACAGGGCTCCTATAATTCACCCCTCCACTTT. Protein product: CASSPERQGSYNSPLHF.

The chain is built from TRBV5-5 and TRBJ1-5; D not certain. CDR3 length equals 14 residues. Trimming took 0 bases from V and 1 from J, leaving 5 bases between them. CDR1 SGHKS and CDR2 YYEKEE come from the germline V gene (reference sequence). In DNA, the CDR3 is TGTGCCAGCAGCTTGGATGCGAGCAATCAGCCCCAGCATTTT. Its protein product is CASSLDASNQPQHF.